This is a list of T cell receptor beta chains from one sample in a study of blood T cells in healthy people across ages. From the 5' RACE reads, TCRdb called clonotypes with MiXCR, one entry per CDR3 protein. The table lists approximately 790,000 distinct CDR3 sequences, 62% of them singletons. Sequenced material: blood. The receptors originated from a man younger than 45 in good health. Each CDR3 is given with its conserved first and last residue. Fields, in order: V gene, J gene, D gene, clone size, CDR3 DNA, CDR3 protein. D genes are given only for firm matches. Clone size is shown for a subset of rows, as once, few, many or a class of expanded clone.

>TRBV5-5|TRBJ2-7|-|-
TGTGCCAGCAGCCAACGCGTGGGACGAGGGTACGAGCAGTACTTC
CASSQRVGRGYEQYF
>TRBV12-3/TRBV12-4|TRBJ2-3|-|-
TGTGCCAGCAGTTTTGTAGGGACATACTACACAGATACGCAGTATTTT
CASSFVGTYYTDTQYF
>TRBV6-5|TRBJ2-1|TRBD1|-
TGTGCCAGCAGTTACCCTACCTGGGGACAGGGGTTGGACAATGAGCAGTTCTTC
CASSYPTWGQGLDNEQFF
>TRBV4-3|TRBJ1-1|-|-
TGCGCCAGCAGCCAAGAGCAACGGGGCACTGAAGCTTTCTTT
CASSQEQRGTEAFF
>TRBV5-1|TRBJ1-2|-|-
TGCGCCAGCAGCTTGGAAGGTCAGGGAAATGGCTACACCTTC
CASSLEGQGNGYTF
>TRBV5-1|TRBJ2-1|TRBD1|-
TGCGCCAGCAGCCAAGGGACAGGGCACCCCTACAATGAGCAGTTCTTC
CASSQGTGHPYNEQFF
>TRBV12-3/TRBV12-4|TRBJ2-7|TRBD2|once
TGTGCCAGCAGTGGTAGCGGGGGCCTTCAGTACGAGCAGTACTTC
CASSGSGGLQYEQYF
>TRBV30|TRBJ1-4|-|many
TGTGCCTGGAGTGTACGAGGGGAAAAACTGTTTTTT
CAWSVRGEKLFF
>TRBV2|TRBJ2-5|TRBD2|-
TGTGCCAGCATAAGACTAGCGGGTCCAGAGACCCAGTACTTC
CASIRLAGPETQYF
>TRBV4-2|TRBJ2-7|TRBD1|once
TGTGCCAGCAGCCTATCTCCTACGGGGACAGGGGCACTCTACGAGCAGTACTTC
CASSLSPTGTGALYEQYF
>TRBV7-2|TRBJ2-7|TRBD2|-
TGTGCCAGCAGCTTAGTCGGGACTAGCGGGGGCAACGAGCAGTACTTC
CASSLVGTSGGNEQYF
>TRBV6-2/TRBV6-3|TRBJ2-1|-|once
TGTGCCAGCACCAAAAACCCATTACGGAATCACAATGAGCAGTTCTTC
CASTKNPLRNHNEQFF
>TRBV7-8|TRBJ2-5|TRBD2|once
TGTGCCAGCAGCTTAGTCGGGGGGGCCCAAGAGACCCAGTACTTC
CASSLVGGAQETQYF
>TRBV14|TRBJ2-5|-|-
TGTGCCAGCAGCCCTCTCGCGGGGACAGCCGATTTGAAGACCCAGTACTTC
CASSPLAGTADLKTQYF
>TRBV6-4|TRBJ2-5|-|-
TGTGCCAGCAGTGCTGAGTTCGGGGAGACCCAGTACTTC
CASSAEFGETQYF
>TRBV12-3/TRBV12-4|TRBJ1-2|TRBD1|-
TGTGCCAGCAGTCCACAGGGGGCGAGCTATGGCTACACCTTC
CASSPQGASYGYTF
>TRBV7-2|TRBJ1-1|-|-
TGTGCCAGCAGCTTAGCCGAGCGGGGTGAAGCTTTCTTT
CASSLAERGEAFF
>TRBV2|TRBJ2-7|-|-
TGTGCCATCTCTTTTCTGGGGTACGAGCAGTACTTC
CAISFLGYEQYF
>TRBV11-2|TRBJ2-1|-|few
TGTGCCAGCAGCTTACTTTCAGGGACTTACAATGAGCAGTTCTTC
CASSLLSGTYNEQFF
>TRBV2|TRBJ2-5|TRBD2|few
TGTGCCAGCAGGGGACTAGCCCAAGAGACCCAGTACTTC
CASRGLAQETQYF
>TRBV6-1|TRBJ2-5|-|few
TGTGCCAGCAGTGAAGGTCGATACCAAGAGACCCAGTACTTC
CASSEGRYQETQYF
>TRBV6-5|TRBJ1-2|-|once
TGTGCCAGCAGTTACGGGGACCGGGGGTATGGCCACACCTTC
CASSYGDRGYGHTF
>TRBV9|TRBJ2-3|TRBD1|-
TGTGCCAGCAGCGTAGCGGACAGGGGGCGGGATACGCAGTATTTT
CASSVADRGRDTQYF
>TRBV9|TRBJ2-5|-|few
TGTGCCAGCAGCGCAGGAAGTTGGGAGACCCAGTACTTC
CASSAGSWETQYF
>TRBV29-1|TRBJ2-3|TRBD2|few
TGCAGCGTTGAAGAAGAGGGGACTAGAGATACGCAGTATTTT
CSVEEEGTRDTQYF
>TRBV5-5|TRBJ1-2|TRBD1|few
TGTGCCAGCTCAACTTTGACAGGGAGTAAGAGACGCTACACCTTC
CASSTLTGSKRRYTF
>TRBV7-2|TRBJ2-7|-|-
TGTGCCAGCAGCTTAGCGGCTCGACGGGTAGTCGACGAGCAGTACTTC
CASSLAARRVVDEQYF
>TRBV7-2|TRBJ1-4|-|-
TGTGCCAGCAGCGTACCGGTTAATGAAAAACTGTTTTTT
CASSVPVNEKLFF
>TRBV10-3|TRBJ2-5|-|few
TGTGCCATCAGTGAGTCTCCCCAGGGTTGGGAGACCCAGTACTTC
CAISESPQGWETQYF
>TRBV4-2|TRBJ2-7|TRBD2|-
TGTGCCAGCAGCCATCCCCGGGGGGAAGCCTACGAGCAGTACTTC
CASSHPRGEAYEQYF
>TRBV9|TRBJ2-7|TRBD2|-
TGTGCCAGCAGCCCTTCGGGCGGGGGGGCCTCGTACGAGCAGTACTTC
CASSPSGGGASYEQYF
>TRBV6-2/TRBV6-3|TRBJ2-5|TRBD1|-
TGTGCCAGCCAACCGGGACAGCGAACCGAGGAGACCCAGTACTTC
CASQPGQRTEETQYF
>TRBV11-2|TRBJ2-7|-|-
TGTGCCAGCAGCTTAGCTTTTGTCAGGAGCTCCTACGAGCAGTACTTC
CASSLAFVRSSYEQYF
>TRBV18|TRBJ2-7|TRBD2|-
TGTGCCAGCTCACCACCGAGCGGGGTTACCTACGAGCAGTACTTC
CASSPPSGVTYEQYF
>TRBV28|TRBJ1-2|TRBD1|-
TGTGCCAGCAGACCGGGACAGACTATCGGCTACACCTTC
CASRPGQTIGYTF
>TRBV4-2|TRBJ2-3|-|few
TGTGCCAGCAGCCAAGGGCGGGGTGATTTTGCAGATACGCAGTATTTT
CASSQGRGDFADTQYF
>TRBV6-6|TRBJ2-7|TRBD2|-
TGTGCCAGCAGTGGGCCCGGGAGGAACTCCTACGAGCAGTACTTC
CASSGPGRNSYEQYF
>TRBV3-1|TRBJ2-5|-|-
TGTGCCAGCAGCCAAGATCCAGGTACCAGGGTTTCAAGGACCCAGTACTTC
CASSQDPGTRVSRTQYF
>TRBV19|TRBJ2-4|-|-
TGTGCCAGTAGTATGGGCCACGGGGCCTTAAACATTCAGTACTTC
CASSMGHGALNIQYF
>TRBV28|TRBJ2-2|-|few
TGTGCCAGCAGCTCAGGGATTGGGGAGCTGTTTTTT
CASSSGIGELFF
>TRBV7-8|TRBJ2-7|-|-
TGCGCCAGCAGCTTAGCTGCTAGCGTCTGGTCCTACGAGCAGTACTTC
CASSLAASVWSYEQYF
>TRBV4-2|TRBJ2-7|-|-
TGTGCCAGCAGCCACGCTCTCTCAGGAGGCGAGCAGTACTTC
CASSHALSGGEQYF
>TRBV3-1|TRBJ1-2|-|-
TGTGCCAGCAGCCAAGATTGGGCTTATGGCTACACCTTC
CASSQDWAYGYTF
>TRBV12-3/TRBV12-4|TRBJ2-3|TRBD2|-
TGTGCCAGCAGTTTAGCCCCATACGGACTAGCGGGGGGGCAAAGAGATACGCAGTATTTT
CASSLAPYGLAGGQRDTQYF
>TRBV21-1|TRBJ1-5|-|-
TGTGCCAGCAGCACGGACCCTAATCAGCCCCAGCATTTT
CASSTDPNQPQHF
>TRBV12-3/TRBV12-4|TRBJ1-4|TRBD1|-
TGTGCCACCGAGGACAGGGCAAATGAAAAACTGTTTTTT
CATEDRANEKLFF
>TRBV7-2|TRBJ2-5|-|few
TGTGCCAGCAGCAACCCCTGGAGACAAGAGACCCAGTACTTC
CASSNPWRQETQYF
>TRBV12-3/TRBV12-4|TRBJ1-5|-|-
TGTGCCAGCAGTTTAGCGGGGCGCCCCAATCAGCCCCAGCATTTT
CASSLAGRPNQPQHF
>TRBV6-2/TRBV6-3|TRBJ2-1|-|few
TGTGCCAGCAGTTACATGTCAGAGAGCAATGAGCAGTTCTTC
CASSYMSESNEQFF
>TRBV6-2/TRBV6-3|TRBJ2-7|TRBD2|-
TGTGCCAGCAGTTACTTCGGGGTAGCGGGAACCTACGAGCAGCACTTC
CASSYFGVAGTYEQHF